This TCR beta chain was captured by sequencing in a study of CD8+ T cells in alopecia areata. Study findings and constraints: With patients, TCR sharing proved less clear than in mice, a difference possibly related to HLA. Normal-skin resident alphabeta T cells also appear among scalp sample sequences.

As part of sample collection, lesional scalp punch biopsies and peripheral blood were taken from alopecia areata patients. Only a few counts were recorded for this clone. Its antigen remains unknown. The junction departs from germline at one end; a sequencing error may be responsible. The authors extracted RNA and reverse transcribed it into cDNA as the sequencing template. The assay was immunoSEQ multiplex PCR, and TCRdb's table has in-frame clones only and misses some. Of about 110,000 clones listed, approximately 61% were seen once; the top ten hold roughly 25%. Germline loops: CDR1 SGHRS, CDR2 YFSETQ. The CDR3 extends over 14 amino acids.

The sample comprised NKG2D-low CD8+ T cells sorted from blood. The TCR sequence derives from a human donor with alopecia areata. V is TRBV5-1 and J is TRBJ2-7, with TRBD2 as a possible D gene (6 bases). The chain's CDR3 is CASRLDGSSYEQYF. CDR3 sequence (DNA): TGCGCCAGCAGGTTGGACGGGAGCTCCTACGAGCAGTACTTC.